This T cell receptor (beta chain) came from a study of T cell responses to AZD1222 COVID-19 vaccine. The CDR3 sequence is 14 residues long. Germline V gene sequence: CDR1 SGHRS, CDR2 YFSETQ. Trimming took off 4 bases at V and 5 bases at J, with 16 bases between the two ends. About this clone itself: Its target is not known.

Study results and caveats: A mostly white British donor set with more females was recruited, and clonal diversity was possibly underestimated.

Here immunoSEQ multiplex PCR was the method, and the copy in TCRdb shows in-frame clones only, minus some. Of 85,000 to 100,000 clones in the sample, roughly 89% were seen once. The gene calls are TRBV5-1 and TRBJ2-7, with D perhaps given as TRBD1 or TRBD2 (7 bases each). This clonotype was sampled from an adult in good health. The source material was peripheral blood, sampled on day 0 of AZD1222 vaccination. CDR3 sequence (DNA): TGCGCCAGCAGCGCGGGGGACAGATACAACGAGCAGTACTTC. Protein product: CASSAGDRYNEQYF. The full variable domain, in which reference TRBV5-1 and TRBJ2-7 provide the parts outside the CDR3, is KAGVTQTPRYLIKTRGQQVTLSCSPISGHRSVSWYQQTPGQGLQFLFEYFSETQRNKGNFPGRFSGRQFSNSRSEMNVSTLELGDSALYLCASSAGDRYNEQYFGPGTRLTVT.